The sequence of this T cell receptor beta chain was determined in a study of blood T cell repertoires in COVID-19. Background on the study: Collection of acute and convalescent COVID-19 samples took place in the United States, Italy and Spain. Sources were T cells, B-cell-depleted T cells, or PBMCs; the material itself was cDNA or gDNA.

How the authors handled the data: Reference gene primer amplification gave nucleated cell count estimates. Method: immunoSEQ multiplex PCR; TCRdb's copy keeps in-frame clones and lacks some. That table gives V, J and clone size, and the DNA gave D and trimming. The table shows roughly 200,000 clones, with 75% to 85% occurring only once. Germline CDR1 SGHRS, CDR2 YFSETQ. This CDR3 is 16 amino acids long. The V segment lost 3 bases and the J segment 5 bases; nucleotides outside the gene matches: 10. This receptor was obtained from a man aged 55 to 70 with acute or convalescent COVID-19. The chain has TRBV5-1 and TRBJ2-7; 11 nucleotides line up with TRBD1. Material: peripheral blood. The CDR3 spells CASSYYKGQGGDEQYF. For the CDR3, the DNA is TGCGCCAGCAGCTACTACAAGGGACAGGGGGGCGACGAGCAGTACTTC.